This T cell receptor beta chain is from a study of T cell repertoires in cytomegalovirus infection. The V gene's germline CDR1 is MDHEN and CDR2 SYDVKM. V was trimmed by 4 bases and J by 9 bases, leaving 13 bases between them. CDR3 length: 13 amino acids. MiXCR was run by TCRdb on the reads, yielding one entry per CDR3 protein. The sample consists of about 150,000 distinct CDR3 sequences, 23% of them appearing once. This clonotype occurred a few times. Its antigen is unknown. Whole-study findings and limits: Ex vivo, HLA-C-restricted CMV-specific TCR beta clonotypes prevailed over the rest of the response. Identification of carriers of CMV plus the relevant HLA was achieved through cumulative public TCR beta family frequency.

The sequencing sample was made of PBMCs. The receptor's source is a human donor in good health (CMV status not recorded). Some clones in this sample may be carry-over from other donors' samples. The chain combines TRBV28 with TRBJ2-1; no clear D gene. CDR3 in amino acids: CASSSVPGREQFF. The CDR3 DNA sequence: TGTGCCAGCAGTTCGGTTCCAGGTCGTGAGCAGTTCTTC.